Below, 5 T cell receptor beta chains from the same sample are listed, as sequenced in a study of blood T cell repertoires in COVID-19. The assay was immunoSEQ multiplex PCR, and TCRdb's table has in-frame clones only and misses some. The table records about 150,000 clones, approximately 86% of them present only once. Sequencing was done on a sample of peripheral blood. These receptors all stem from a woman aged 45-59 years with acute or convalescent COVID-19.

This chain connects TRBV13 to TRBJ1-4, with D unresolved. The CDR3 has 14 amino acids. V was pared by 4 bases and J by 7 bases, with 13 bases between. Per the germline V gene, CDR1 is PRHDT and CDR2 is FYEKMQ (reference sequence). The CDR3 DNA sequence: TGTGCCAGCAGCTCGGGCCACCGGGGTGAAAAACTGTTTTTT. It is translated as CASSSGHRGEKLFF.

The chain carries TRBV20-1 and TRBJ1-2; D unresolved. In germline, CDR1 is DFQATT, CDR2 SNEGSKA (reference sequence). V lost 2 bases, J lost 4 bases, and 5 bases lay in between. CDR3 length: 11 amino acids. The CDR3 region is CSARRGYGYTF. As DNA, the CDR3 is TGCAGTGCTAGACGAGGCTATGGCTACACCTTC.

The chain joins TRBV9 to TRBJ2-3; TRBD2 agrees at 11 bases. V gave up 3 bases and J gave up 5 bases; unmatched junction bases: 8. Germline V gene data show CDR1 as SGDLS and CDR2 as YYNGEE. The CDR3 runs to 16 residues. The CDR3 DNA reads as TGTGCCAGCAGCGCCCATACTAGCGGGAGCGGAGATACGCAGTATTTT. This encodes CASSAHTSGSGDTQYF.

The V gene is TRBV4-2, the J gene TRBJ2-1; 10 positions match TRBD1. Looked up from germline, CDR1 is LGHNA and CDR2 is YNFKEQ. Unmatched junction bases numbered 2, after V lost 0 bases and J lost 3 bases. This CDR3 has 16 amino acids. CDR3 DNA: TGTGCCAGCAGCCAAGATTGGGACAGGGGCTACAATGAGCAGTTCTTC. Residues: CASSQDWDRGYNEQFF.

CDR3 residues: CASSGTTTGGGETQYF. The CDR3, as DNA: TGTGCCAGTAGTGGAACGACGACAGGGGGCGGGGAGACCCAGTACTTC. The rearrangement uses TRBV19 and TRBJ2-5, with TRBD1 matching 10 bases. Germline assignment: CDR1 LNHDA and CDR2 SQIVND (reference sequence). The CDR3 has 16 residues. Unmatched junction bases numbered 11, after V lost 5 bases and J lost 5 bases.